These T cell receptor beta chains were read from a single sample in a study of T cells in narcolepsy. Libraries were prepared by immunoSEQ multiplex PCR; TCRdb keeps only in-frame clonotypes and omits some of them. The profile covers around 22,000 clones, with about 86% appearing a single time and approximately 3.9% taken by the ten largest. Material for sequencing was memory (CD45RA-) CD4+ T cells from blood. The receptors here all came from a human donor in good health. CDR3s include the opening cysteine and the closing phenylalanine or tryptophan. A D gene is named only where the DNA matches it firmly. Only part of the rows carry a size: once, few, many, or a class if the clone is expanded.

abundance: -
j_gene: TRBJ2-5
v_gene: TRBV9
d_gene: -
CDR3aa: CASSADPTVETQYF
CDR3nt: TGTGCCAGCAGCGCCGACCCAACCGTGGAGACCCAGTACTTC

abundance: once
j_gene: TRBJ2-7
v_gene: TRBV20-1
d_gene: -
CDR3aa: CSARGTYEQYF
CDR3nt: TGCAGTGCTAGAGGGACCTACGAGCAGTACTTC

abundance: -
j_gene: TRBJ1-6
v_gene: TRBV7-2
d_gene: -
CDR3aa: CASSLSSQRANSPLHF
CDR3nt: TGTGCCAGCAGCTTGTCCTCTCAGCGAGCTAATTCACCCCTCCACTTT

abundance: -
j_gene: TRBJ2-5
v_gene: TRBV7-8
d_gene: TRBD2
CDR3aa: CASSVGGGLARETQYF
CDR3nt: TGTGCCAGCAGTGTAGGTGGGGGACTAGCGCGAGAGACCCAGTACTTC

abundance: -
j_gene: TRBJ2-7
v_gene: TRBV5-6
d_gene: -
CDR3aa: CASSTPGRHHNEQYF
CDR3nt: TGTGCCAGCAGCACCCCAGGGCGACACCACAACGAGCAGTACTTC

abundance: -
j_gene: TRBJ2-5
v_gene: TRBV18
d_gene: TRBD1
CDR3aa: CASSRGLQETQYF
CDR3nt: TGTGCCAGCTCCAGGGGGCTTCAAGAGACCCAGTACTTC

abundance: -
j_gene: TRBJ2-5
v_gene: TRBV4-3
d_gene: -
CDR3aa: CASSQDRFGETQYF
CDR3nt: TGCGCCAGCAGCCAAGACCGATTCGGAGAGACCCAGTACTTC

abundance: -
j_gene: TRBJ1-2
v_gene: TRBV5-1
d_gene: -
CDR3aa: CASSSGGVSDSAAYGYTF
CDR3nt: TGCGCCAGCAGCAGCGGGGGGGTGTCCGACAGCGCAGCCTATGGCTACACCTTC

abundance: -
j_gene: TRBJ2-1
v_gene: TRBV7-6
d_gene: TRBD2
CDR3aa: CASSRPSGGTYNEQFF
CDR3nt: TGTGCCAGCAGCCGACCCTCGGGGGGGACTTACAATGAGCAGTTCTTC

abundance: -
j_gene: TRBJ1-2
v_gene: TRBV5-4
d_gene: -
CDR3aa: CASSTAGGEGYTF
CDR3nt: TGTGCCAGCAGCACTGCAGGAGGGGAAGGCTACACCTTC

abundance: -
j_gene: TRBJ2-7
v_gene: TRBV7-2
d_gene: -
CDR3aa: CASSPDYFSYEQYF
CDR3nt: TGTGCCAGCAGCCCGGACTACTTCTCCTACGAGCAGTACTTC

abundance: -
j_gene: TRBJ2-7
v_gene: TRBV18
d_gene: -
CDR3aa: CASSPETATYEQYF
CDR3nt: TGTGCCAGCTCACCAGAGACAGCGACCTACGAGCAGTACTTC

abundance: -
j_gene: TRBJ1-6
v_gene: TRBV2
d_gene: -
CDR3aa: CASSERGGGNSPLHF
CDR3nt: TGTGCCAGCAGTGAACGCGGGGGTGGTAATTCACCCCTCCACTTT

abundance: -
j_gene: TRBJ2-6
v_gene: TRBV21-1
d_gene: -
CDR3aa: CASSKAHSGSNVLTF
CDR3nt: TGTGCCAGCAGCAAAGCCCACTCTGGGTCCAACGTCCTGACTTTC

abundance: -
j_gene: TRBJ2-5
v_gene: TRBV7-8
d_gene: TRBD1
CDR3aa: CASSPMSGTGSETQYF
CDR3nt: TGTGCCAGCAGCCCTATGTCCGGGACAGGGTCAGAGACCCAGTACTTC

abundance: -
j_gene: TRBJ2-1
v_gene: TRBV5-1
d_gene: TRBD1
CDR3aa: CASSLGAQGAVQFF
CDR3nt: TGCGCCAGCAGCTTGGGGGCTCAGGGGGCTGTGCAGTTCTTC

abundance: -
j_gene: TRBJ2-2
v_gene: TRBV7-6
d_gene: -
CDR3aa: CASSGQPSNTGELFF
CDR3nt: TGTGCCAGCTCGGGACAACCCTCAAACACCGGGGAGCTGTTTTTT

abundance: -
j_gene: TRBJ2-2
v_gene: TRBV6-1
d_gene: TRBD1
CDR3aa: CASRQGAGGELFF
CDR3nt: TGTGCCAGTCGACAGGGGGCGGGCGGGGAGCTGTTTTTT

abundance: -
j_gene: TRBJ2-7
v_gene: TRBV5-1
d_gene: -
CDR3aa: CASSLGGGFPYEQYF
CDR3nt: TGCGCCAGCAGCCTTGGAGGGGGCTTCCCCTACGAGCAGTACTTC

abundance: once
j_gene: TRBJ1-3
v_gene: TRBV10-3
d_gene: -
CDR3aa: CAISSDGNSGNTIYF
CDR3nt: TGTGCCATCAGTTCGGACGGCAACTCTGGAAACACCATATATTTT

abundance: -
j_gene: TRBJ2-1
v_gene: TRBV11-2
d_gene: -
CDR3aa: CASRPEGRRYNEQFF
CDR3nt: TGTGCCAGCAGACCGGAGGGGAGGAGGTACAATGAGCAGTTCTTC

abundance: -
j_gene: TRBJ1-2
v_gene: TRBV5-1
d_gene: -
CDR3aa: CASSFDRNYGYTF
CDR3nt: TGCGCCAGCAGTTTTGACCGTAACTATGGCTACACCTTC

abundance: -
j_gene: TRBJ2-6
v_gene: TRBV16
d_gene: -
CDR3aa: CASSRNIQSRANVLTF
CDR3nt: TGTGCCAGCAGCCGCAACATACAAAGTCGGGCCAACGTCCTGACTTTC

abundance: -
j_gene: TRBJ1-5
v_gene: TRBV18
d_gene: -
CDR3aa: CASSPQGSNQPQHF
CDR3nt: TGTGCCAGCTCACCCCAAGGTAGCAATCAGCCCCAGCATTTT

abundance: -
j_gene: TRBJ2-3
v_gene: TRBV19
d_gene: -
CDR3aa: CASSIEGDTQYF
CDR3nt: TGTGCCAGTAGTATCGAGGGGGATACGCAGTATTTT

abundance: -
j_gene: TRBJ2-2
v_gene: TRBV7-3
d_gene: TRBD2
CDR3aa: CASRPTSAGELFF
CDR3nt: TGTGCCAGCAGACCCACTAGCGCCGGGGAGCTGTTTTTT

abundance: -
j_gene: TRBJ2-2
v_gene: TRBV2
d_gene: -
CDR3aa: CASTGQGGTGELFF
CDR3nt: TGTGCCAGCACGGGGCAGGGAGGTACCGGGGAGCTGTTTTTT

abundance: -
j_gene: TRBJ2-3
v_gene: TRBV7-2
d_gene: -
CDR3aa: CASSHNPWGGGDTQYF
CDR3nt: TGTGCCAGCAGCCACAACCCATGGGGGGGCGGAGATACGCAGTATTTT

abundance: -
j_gene: TRBJ1-1
v_gene: TRBV5-1
d_gene: -
CDR3aa: CASSSGLTEAFF
CDR3nt: TGCGCCAGCAGCTCGGGACTGACTGAAGCTTTCTTT

abundance: -
j_gene: TRBJ1-3
v_gene: TRBV6-1
d_gene: TRBD1
CDR3aa: CASAQGAGGNTIYF
CDR3nt: TGTGCCAGCGCCCAGGGGGCAGGAGGAAACACCATATATTTT